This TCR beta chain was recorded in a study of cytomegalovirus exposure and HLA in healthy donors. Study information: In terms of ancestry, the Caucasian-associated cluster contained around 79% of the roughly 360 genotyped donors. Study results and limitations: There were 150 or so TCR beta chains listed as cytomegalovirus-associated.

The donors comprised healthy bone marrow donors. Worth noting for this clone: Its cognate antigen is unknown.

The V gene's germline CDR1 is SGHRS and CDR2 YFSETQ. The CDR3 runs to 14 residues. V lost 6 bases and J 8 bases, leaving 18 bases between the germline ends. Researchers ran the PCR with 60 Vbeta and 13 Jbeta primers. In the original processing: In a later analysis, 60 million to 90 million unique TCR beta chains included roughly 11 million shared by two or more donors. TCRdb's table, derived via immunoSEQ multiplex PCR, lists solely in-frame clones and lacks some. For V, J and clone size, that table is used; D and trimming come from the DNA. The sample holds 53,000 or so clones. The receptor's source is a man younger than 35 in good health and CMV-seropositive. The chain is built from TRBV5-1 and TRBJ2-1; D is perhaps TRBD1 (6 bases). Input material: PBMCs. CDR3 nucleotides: TGCGCCAGCACCCCGGGACAACCAGGGGATGAGCAGTTCTTC. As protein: CASTPGQPGDEQFF.